A single T cell receptor beta chain is shown here with its context. Germline values: CDR1 SGHDT, CDR2 YYEEEE. This CDR3 is built from 14 residues. V was shortened by 0 bases and J by 2 bases, with 8 bases between the two germline ends. Researchers ran the PCR with 60 Vbeta and 13 Jbeta primers. Some clones are missing from TCRdb's copy, which holds only in-frame ones; the method was immunoSEQ multiplex PCR. The sample carries approximately 180,000 clones, about four fifths recorded once. The data were taken from a study of cytomegalovirus exposure and HLA in healthy donors. The chain employs TRBV5-6 and TRBJ1-1; D remains ambiguous. The sample was PBMCs. The receptor's source is a girl aged 5-17 years in good health and CMV-seropositive. In DNA form, the CDR3 reads TGTGCCAGCAGCTTGGGAGCCGGTAACACTGAAGCTTTCTTT. Protein product: CASSLGAGNTEAFF.